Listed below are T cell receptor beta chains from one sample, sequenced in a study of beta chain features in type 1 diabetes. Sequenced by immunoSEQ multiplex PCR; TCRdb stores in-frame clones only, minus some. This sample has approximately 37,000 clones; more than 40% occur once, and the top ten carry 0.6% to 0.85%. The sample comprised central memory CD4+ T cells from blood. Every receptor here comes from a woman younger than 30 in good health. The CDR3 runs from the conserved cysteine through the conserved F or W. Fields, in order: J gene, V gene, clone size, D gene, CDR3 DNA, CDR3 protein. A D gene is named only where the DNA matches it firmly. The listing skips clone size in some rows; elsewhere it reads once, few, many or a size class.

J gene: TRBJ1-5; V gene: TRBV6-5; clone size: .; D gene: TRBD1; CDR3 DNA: TGTGCCAGCAGTCCTGGGACAGGGGGAAATCAGCCCCAGCATTTT; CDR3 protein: CASSPGTGGNQPQHF
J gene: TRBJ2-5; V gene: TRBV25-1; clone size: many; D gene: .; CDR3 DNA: TGTGCCAGCAGTGAACGGGGGGCGGGAGAGACCCAGTACTTC; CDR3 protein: CASSERGAGETQYF
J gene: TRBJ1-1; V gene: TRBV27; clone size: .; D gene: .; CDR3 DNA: TGTGCCAGCAGTTCAGGATCTCGGGGGTCCACTGAAGCTTTCTTT; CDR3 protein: CASSSGSRGSTEAFF
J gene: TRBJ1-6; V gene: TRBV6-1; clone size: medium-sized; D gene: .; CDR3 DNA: TGTGCCAGCAGTGGCGACAGATATAATTCACCCCTCCACTTT; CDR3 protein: CASSGDRYNSPLHF
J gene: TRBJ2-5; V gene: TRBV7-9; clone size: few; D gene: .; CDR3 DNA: TGTGCCAGCAGCGTCGGGGTGACCGGCTTAGAGACCCAGTACTTC; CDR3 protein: CASSVGVTGLETQYF
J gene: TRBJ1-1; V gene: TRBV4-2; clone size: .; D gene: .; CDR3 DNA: TGTGCCAGCAGCCATGGAGGGTACGGGAGGGATGAAGCTTTCTTT; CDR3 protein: CASSHGGYGRDEAFF
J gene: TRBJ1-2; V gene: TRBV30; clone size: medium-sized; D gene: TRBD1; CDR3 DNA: TGTGCCTGGAGTGAACAGGGGTATGGCTACACCTTC; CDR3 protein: CAWSEQGYGYTF
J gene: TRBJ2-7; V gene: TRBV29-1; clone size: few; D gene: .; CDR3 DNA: TGCAGCGCAAAACCACAGGGAAGGAGCTCCTACGAGCAGTACTTC; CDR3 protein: CSAKPQGRSSYEQYF
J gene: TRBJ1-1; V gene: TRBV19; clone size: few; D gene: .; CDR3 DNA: TGTGCCAGTAGTATTTCCAGCGGGGCTGAAGCTTTCTTT; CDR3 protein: CASSISSGAEAFF
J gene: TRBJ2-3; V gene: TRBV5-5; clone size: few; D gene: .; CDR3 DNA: TGTGCCAGCAGCACAAGGGGGAGCACAGATACGCAGTATTTT; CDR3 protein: CASSTRGSTDTQYF
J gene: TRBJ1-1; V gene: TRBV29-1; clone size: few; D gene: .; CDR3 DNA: TGCAGTATTCACCGGGTCGAAGCTTTCTTT; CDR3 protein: CSIHRVEAFF
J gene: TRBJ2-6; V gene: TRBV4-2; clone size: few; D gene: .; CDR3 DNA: TGTGCCAGCAGCCAACCCCCCGGGACTCCCGGCTCTGGGGCCAACGTCCTGACTTTC; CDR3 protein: CASSQPPGTPGSGANVLTF
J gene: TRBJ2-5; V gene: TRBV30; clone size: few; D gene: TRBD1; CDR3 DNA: TGTGCCTGGAGCGGGACAGTCAAAGAGACCCAGTACTTC; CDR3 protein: CAWSGTVKETQYF
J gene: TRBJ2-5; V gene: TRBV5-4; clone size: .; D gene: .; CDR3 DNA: TGTGCCAGCAGCTCCCCGGGGTGGGCCCAGTACTTC; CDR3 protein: CASSSPGWAQYF
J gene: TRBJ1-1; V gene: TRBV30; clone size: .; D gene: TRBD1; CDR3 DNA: TGTGCCTGGAGTTGGACAGGAAAGACTGAAGCTTTCTTT; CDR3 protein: CAWSWTGKTEAFF
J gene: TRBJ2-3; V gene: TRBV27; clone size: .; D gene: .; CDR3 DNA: TGTGCCAGCAGCCTACTCCAGGGGTCCACAGATACGCAGTATTTT; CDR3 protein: CASSLLQGSTDTQYF
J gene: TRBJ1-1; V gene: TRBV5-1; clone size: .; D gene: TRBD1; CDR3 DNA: TGCGCCAGCAGCCTCCTCGAGGGGGCTGACACTGAAGCTTTCTTT; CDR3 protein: CASSLLEGADTEAFF
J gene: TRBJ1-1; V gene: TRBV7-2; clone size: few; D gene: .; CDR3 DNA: TGTGCCAGCAGCTTACTTCAGGGGTGGGCGGAAAACACTGAAGCTTTCTTT; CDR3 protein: CASSLLQGWAENTEAFF
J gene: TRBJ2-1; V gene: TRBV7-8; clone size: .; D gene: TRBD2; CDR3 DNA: TGTGCCAGCAGCTTAGTGGTCGGGGGGGGGAGCTACAATGAGCAGTTCTTC; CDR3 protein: CASSLVVGGGSYNEQFF
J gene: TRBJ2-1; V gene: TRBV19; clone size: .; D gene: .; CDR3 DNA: TGTGCCAGTAGTCCAAGGGGGACGATAACCAATGAGCAGTTCTTC; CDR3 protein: CASSPRGTITNEQFF
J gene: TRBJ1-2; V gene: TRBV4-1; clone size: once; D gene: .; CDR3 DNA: TGCGCCAGCAGCCTACTGCCTTCGTTCCTTAATAACTATGGCTACGCCTTC; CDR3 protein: CASSLLPSFLNNYGYAF
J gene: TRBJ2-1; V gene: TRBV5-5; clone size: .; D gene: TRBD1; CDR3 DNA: TGTGCCAGCAGCCAGAGTGTAACAGGGGCAATCGGCAATGAGCAGTTCTTC; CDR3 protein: CASSQSVTGAIGNEQFF
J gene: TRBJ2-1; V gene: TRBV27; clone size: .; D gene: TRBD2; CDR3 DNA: TGTGCCAGCAGTTCTACTGGGGGGAGCGGGAGGCTCTTCAACAATGAGCAGTTCTTC; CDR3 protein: CASSSTGGSGRLFNNEQFF
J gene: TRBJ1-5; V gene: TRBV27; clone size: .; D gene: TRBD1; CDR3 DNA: TGTGCCAGCAGTCCGGGTAGGGACAGCGGGTTCTATAGCAATCAGCCCCAGCATTTT; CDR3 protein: CASSPGRDSGFYSNQPQHF
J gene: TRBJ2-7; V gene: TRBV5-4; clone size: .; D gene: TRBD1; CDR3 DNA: TGTGCCAGCAGCTCCGGGACAGGGTCCTACGAGCAGTACTTC; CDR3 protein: CASSSGTGSYEQYF
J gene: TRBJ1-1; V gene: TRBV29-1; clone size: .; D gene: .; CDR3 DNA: TGCAGCGTTGAGGGGCTGATGGGGCCGGGGAACACTGAAGCTTTCTTT; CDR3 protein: CSVEGLMGPGNTEAFF
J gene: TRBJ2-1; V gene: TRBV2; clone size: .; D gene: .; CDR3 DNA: TGTGCCAGCAGTGCTCAGGGGTATGAGCAGTTCTTC; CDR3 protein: CASSAQGYEQFF